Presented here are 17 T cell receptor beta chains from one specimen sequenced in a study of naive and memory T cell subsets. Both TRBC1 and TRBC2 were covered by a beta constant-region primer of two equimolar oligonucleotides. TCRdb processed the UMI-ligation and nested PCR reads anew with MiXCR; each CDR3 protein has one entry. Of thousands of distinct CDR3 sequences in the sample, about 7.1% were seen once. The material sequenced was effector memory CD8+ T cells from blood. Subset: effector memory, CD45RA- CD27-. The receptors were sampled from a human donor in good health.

CDR3 residues: CASSDRVDGYTF. Written as DNA, the CDR3 is TGCGCCAGCAGTGACAGGGTGGATGGCTACACCTTC. The rearrangement uses TRBV10-1 and TRBJ1-2; tentatively, D is TRBD1 (5 bases). Germline lookup yields CDR1 WNHNN and CDR2 SYGVQD (reference sequence). The V and J ends lost 3 bases and 6 bases respectively, with 8 bases between them. The CDR3 is 12 residues long.

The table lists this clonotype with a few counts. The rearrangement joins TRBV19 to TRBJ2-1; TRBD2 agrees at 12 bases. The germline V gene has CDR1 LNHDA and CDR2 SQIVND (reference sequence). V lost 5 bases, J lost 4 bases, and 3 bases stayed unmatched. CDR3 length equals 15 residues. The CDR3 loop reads CASSGLAGSYNEQFF. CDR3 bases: TGTGCCAGTAGTGGACTAGCGGGGAGTTACAATGAGCAGTTCTTC.

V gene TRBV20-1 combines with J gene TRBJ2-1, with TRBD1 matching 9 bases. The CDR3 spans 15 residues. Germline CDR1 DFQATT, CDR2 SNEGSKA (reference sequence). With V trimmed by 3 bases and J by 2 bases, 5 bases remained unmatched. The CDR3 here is CSASAGTGPYNEQFF. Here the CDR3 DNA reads TGCAGTGCTAGTGCCGGGACAGGGCCCTACAATGAGCAGTTCTTC.

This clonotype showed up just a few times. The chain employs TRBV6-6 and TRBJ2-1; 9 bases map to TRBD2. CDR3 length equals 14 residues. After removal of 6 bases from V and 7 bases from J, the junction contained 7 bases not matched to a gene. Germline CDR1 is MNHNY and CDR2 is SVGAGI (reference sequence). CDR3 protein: CASSGTSTGNEQFF. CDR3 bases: TGTGCCAGCAGCGGGACTAGCACTGGGAATGAGCAGTTCTTC.

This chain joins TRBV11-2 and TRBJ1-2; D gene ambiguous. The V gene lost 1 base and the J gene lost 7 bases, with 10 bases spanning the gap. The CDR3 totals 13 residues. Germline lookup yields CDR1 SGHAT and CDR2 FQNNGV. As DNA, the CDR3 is TGTGCCAGCAGCTTAGGGACGGGAGTTGGCTACACCTTC. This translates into CASSLGTGVGYTF.

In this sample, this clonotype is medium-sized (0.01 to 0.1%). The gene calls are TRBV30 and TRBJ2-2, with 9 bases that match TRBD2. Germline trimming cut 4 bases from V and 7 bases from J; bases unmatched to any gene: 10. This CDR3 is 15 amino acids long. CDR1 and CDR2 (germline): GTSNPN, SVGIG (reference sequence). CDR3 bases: TGTGCCTGGACCATAGCGGGAGAGGCTAGCGGGGAGCTGTTTTTT. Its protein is CAWTIAGEASGELFF.

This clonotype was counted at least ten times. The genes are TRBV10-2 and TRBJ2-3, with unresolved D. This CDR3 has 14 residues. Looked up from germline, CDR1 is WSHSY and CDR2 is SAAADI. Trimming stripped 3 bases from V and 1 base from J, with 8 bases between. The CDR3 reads CASSDDGGTDTQYF. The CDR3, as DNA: TGCGCCAGCAGTGATGATGGAGGCACAGATACGCAGTATTTT.

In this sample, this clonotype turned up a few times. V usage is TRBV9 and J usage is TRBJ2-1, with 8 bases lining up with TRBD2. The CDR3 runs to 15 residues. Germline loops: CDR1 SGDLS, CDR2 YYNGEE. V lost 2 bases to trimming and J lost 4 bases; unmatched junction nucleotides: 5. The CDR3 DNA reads TGTGCCAGCAGCGTCGGTAGCGGGAATTACAATGAGCAGTTCTTC. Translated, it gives CASSVGSGNYNEQFF.

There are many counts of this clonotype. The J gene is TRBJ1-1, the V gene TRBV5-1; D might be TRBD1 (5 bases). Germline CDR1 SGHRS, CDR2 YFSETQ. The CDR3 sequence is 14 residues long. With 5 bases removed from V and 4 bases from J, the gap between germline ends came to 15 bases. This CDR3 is CASRVGLWITEAFF. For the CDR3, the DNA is TGCGCCAGCAGGGTGGGACTGTGGATCACTGAAGCTTTCTTT.

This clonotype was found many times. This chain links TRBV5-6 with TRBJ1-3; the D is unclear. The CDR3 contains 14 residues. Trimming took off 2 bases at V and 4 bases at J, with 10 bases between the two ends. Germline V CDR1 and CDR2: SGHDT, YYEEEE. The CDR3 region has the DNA TGTGCCAGCAGCTTAGGGAACAGCGGAAACACCATATATTTT. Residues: CASSLGNSGNTIYF.

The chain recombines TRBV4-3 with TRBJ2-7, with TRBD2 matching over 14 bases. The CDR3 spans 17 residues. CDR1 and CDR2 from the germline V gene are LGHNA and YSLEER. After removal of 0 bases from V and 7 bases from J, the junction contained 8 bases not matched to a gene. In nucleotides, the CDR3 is TGCGCCAGCAGCCAAGACGGGACTAGCGGGAGACGGGGGGAGCAGTACTTC. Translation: CASSQDGTSGRRGEQYF.

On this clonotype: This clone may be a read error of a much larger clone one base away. The CDR3 DNA follows: TGTGCCAGTTGGGAGCCTAGCGGCACAGATACGCAGTATTTT. It codes for CASWEPSGTDTQYF. The chain couples TRBV7-9 to TRBJ2-3, with D perhaps TRBD2 (6 bases). The germline V and J ends were trimmed by 9 bases and 1 base, with 14 bases remaining between them. CDR1 is SEHNR and CDR2 is FQNEAQ in the germline V gene (reference sequence). The CDR3 contains 14 residues.

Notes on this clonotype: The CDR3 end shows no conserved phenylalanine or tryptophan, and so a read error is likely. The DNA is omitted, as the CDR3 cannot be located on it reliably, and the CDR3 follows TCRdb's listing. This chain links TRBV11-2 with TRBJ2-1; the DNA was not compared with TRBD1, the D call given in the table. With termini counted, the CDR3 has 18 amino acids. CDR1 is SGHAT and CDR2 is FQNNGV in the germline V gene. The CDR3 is CASSLVGGTGGAYKEQGG.

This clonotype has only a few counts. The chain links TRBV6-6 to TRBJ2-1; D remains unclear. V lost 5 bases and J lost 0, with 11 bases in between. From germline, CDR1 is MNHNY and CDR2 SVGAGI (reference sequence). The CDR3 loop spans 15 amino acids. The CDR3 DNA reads TGTGCCAGCAGTCCCTTCGTGGGCTCCTACAATGAGCAGTTCTTC. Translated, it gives CASSPFVGSYNEQFF.

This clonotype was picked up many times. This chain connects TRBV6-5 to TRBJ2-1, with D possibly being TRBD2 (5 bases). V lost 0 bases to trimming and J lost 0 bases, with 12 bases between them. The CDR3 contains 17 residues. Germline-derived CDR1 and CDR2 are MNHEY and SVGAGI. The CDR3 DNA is TGTGCCAGCAGTTACTCCCGTTTGGGGAGCTCCTACAATGAGCAGTTCTTC. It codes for CASSYSRLGSSYNEQFF.

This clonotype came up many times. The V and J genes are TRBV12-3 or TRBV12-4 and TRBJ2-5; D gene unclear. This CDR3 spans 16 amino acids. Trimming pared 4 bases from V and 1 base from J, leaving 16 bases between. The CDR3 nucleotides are TGTGCCAGCAGTTCCCCCCGGCAGGAGAGCCAAGAGACCCAGTACTTC. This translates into CASSSPRQESQETQYF.

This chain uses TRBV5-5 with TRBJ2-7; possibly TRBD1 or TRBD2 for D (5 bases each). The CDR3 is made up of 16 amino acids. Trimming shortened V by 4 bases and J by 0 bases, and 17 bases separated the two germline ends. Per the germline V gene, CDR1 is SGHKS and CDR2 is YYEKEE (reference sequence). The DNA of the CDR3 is TGTGCCAGCAGCACGAGCCCGGGACGCAGCTCCTACGAGCAGTACTTC. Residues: CASSTSPGRSSYEQYF.